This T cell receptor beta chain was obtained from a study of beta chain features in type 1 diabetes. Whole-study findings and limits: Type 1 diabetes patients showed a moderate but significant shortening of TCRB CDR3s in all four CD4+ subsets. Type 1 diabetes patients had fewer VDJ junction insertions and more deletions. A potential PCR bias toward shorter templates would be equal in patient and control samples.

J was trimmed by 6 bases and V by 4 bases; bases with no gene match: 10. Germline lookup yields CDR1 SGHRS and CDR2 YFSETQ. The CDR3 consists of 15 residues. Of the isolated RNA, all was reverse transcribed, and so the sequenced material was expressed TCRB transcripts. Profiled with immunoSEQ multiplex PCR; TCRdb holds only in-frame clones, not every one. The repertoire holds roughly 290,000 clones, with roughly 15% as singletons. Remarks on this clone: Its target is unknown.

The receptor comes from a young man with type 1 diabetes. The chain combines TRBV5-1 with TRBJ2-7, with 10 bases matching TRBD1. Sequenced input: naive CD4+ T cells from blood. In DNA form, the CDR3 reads TGCGCCAGCAGCCGCCTCGGACAGGGGGTCGCCGAGCAGTACTTC. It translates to CASSRLGQGVAEQYF.